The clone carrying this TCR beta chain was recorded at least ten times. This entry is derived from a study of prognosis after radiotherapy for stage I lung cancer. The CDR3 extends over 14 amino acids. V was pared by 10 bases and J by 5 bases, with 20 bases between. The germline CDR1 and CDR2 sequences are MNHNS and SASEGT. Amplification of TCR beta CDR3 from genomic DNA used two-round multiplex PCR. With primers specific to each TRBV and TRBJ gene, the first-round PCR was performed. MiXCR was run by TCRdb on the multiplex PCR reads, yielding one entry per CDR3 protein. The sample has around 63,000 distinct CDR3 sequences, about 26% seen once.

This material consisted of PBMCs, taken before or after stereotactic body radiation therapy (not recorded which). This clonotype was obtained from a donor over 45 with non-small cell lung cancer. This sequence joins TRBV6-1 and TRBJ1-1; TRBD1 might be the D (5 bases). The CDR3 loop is CATTKAGGGTEAFF. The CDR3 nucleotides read TGTGCCACCACAAAGGCCGGGGGAGGAACTGAAGCTTTCTTT.